These 5 T cell receptor beta chains share one sample of origin, sequenced in a study of shared T cell receptors in the human thymus. Profiled with immunoSEQ multiplex PCR; TCRdb holds only in-frame clones, not every one. Found here are some 720,000 clones, approximately 88% of them singletons; the top ten hold about 0.01%. This same sample was also taken into another study, of human thymus T cells.

The source material was thymocytes. These receptor sequences come from a boy younger than two with a congenital heart defect.

V and J are TRBV25-1 and TRBJ2-5, with D maybe TRBD2 (5 bases). Matching the DNA end better, TRBJ2-7 makes the J call doubtful. CDR3 length: 13 residues. Germline CDR1 reads MGHDK; CDR2 reads SYGVNS. The CDR3 nucleotides read TGTGCCAGCAGTGACTGGGAGTCCTACGAGCAGTACTTC. Translating it yields CASSDWESYEQYF.

The chain is built from TRBV7-2 and TRBJ2-3; TRBD2 matches at 10 bases. Trimming removed 4 bases from V and 2 bases from J; junction bases left unmatched: 9. Per germline, CDR1 SGHTA and CDR2 FQGNSA. This CDR3 contains 17 residues. CDR3 DNA: TGTGCCAGCAGCTCCACCACTAGCGGGAACCACACAGATACGCAGTATTTT. It yields the protein CASSSTTSGNHTDTQYF.

CDR3 nucleotide sequence: TGTGCCAGCAGCTCAGGCCGACCCAATCAGCCCCAGCATTTT. This sequence encodes CASSSGRPNQPQHF. The rearrangement uses TRBV7-9 and TRBJ1-5; D is undetermined. The CDR3 covers 14 residues. Germline V gene lookup returns CDR1 SEHNR and CDR2 FQNEAQ (reference sequence). Trimming pared 4 bases from V and 3 bases from J, leaving 10 bases between.

The chain employs TRBV5-6 and TRBJ1-1; D is possibly TRBD1 (6 bases). Trimming removed 3 bases from V and 2 bases from J, with 17 bases in between. Germline values: CDR1 SGHDT, CDR2 YYEEEE. This CDR3 region has 16 residues. The CDR3 DNA sequence: TGTGCCAGCAGCTCACTCGCGGACAGTCGAAACACTGAAGCTTTCTTT. As protein: CASSSLADSRNTEAFF.

This clone showed up just once. The rearrangement uses TRBV4-2 and TRBJ2-2; TRBD2 agrees at 14 bases. Looked up from germline, CDR1 is LGHNA and CDR2 is YNFKEQ. The J segment lost 1 base and the V segment lost 4 bases, leaving 2 bases of the junction unmatched. The CDR3 has 17 residues. The CDR3 bases are TGTGCCAGCAGCCGCGGGACTAGCGGGAGGAACACCGGGGAGCTGTTTTTT. This encodes CASSRGTSGRNTGELFF.